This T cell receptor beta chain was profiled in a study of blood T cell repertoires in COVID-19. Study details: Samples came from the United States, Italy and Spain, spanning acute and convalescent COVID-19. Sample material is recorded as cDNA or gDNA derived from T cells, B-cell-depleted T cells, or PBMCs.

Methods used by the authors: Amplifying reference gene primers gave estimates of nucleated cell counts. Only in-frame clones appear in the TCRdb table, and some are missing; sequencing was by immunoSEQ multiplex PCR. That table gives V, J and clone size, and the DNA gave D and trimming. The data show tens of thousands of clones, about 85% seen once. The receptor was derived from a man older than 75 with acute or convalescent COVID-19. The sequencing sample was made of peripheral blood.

DNA for the CDR3: TGTGCCAGCAGCCAAAGGACAGCCTGGGCCAACGTCCTGACTTTC. Amino acid sequence: CASSQRTAWANVLTF. The chain couples TRBV5-6 to TRBJ2-6, with a tentative D call TRBD1 (6 bases). The germline V gene encodes CDR1 SGHDT and CDR2 YYEEEE. Between the trimmed V and J ends, which lost 4 bases and 5 bases, there was a span of 13 bases. This CDR3 has 15 residues.